These T cell receptor beta chains were read from a single sample in a study of shared clonotypes between healthy human individuals. Sequencing was performed with immunoSEQ multiplex PCR; in TCRdb, only in-frame clones are kept and a portion is missing. This sample yields about 680,000 clones, of which around four fifths are seen a single time; 1.5% to 2% belongs to the top ten. The sequenced sample consisted of memory CD4+ T cells sorted from blood. The receptors stem from a woman aged 25 to 39 in good health. The conserved cysteine and the conserved F or W are not part of the CDR3 here.

J	V	CDR3
TRBJ2-7	TRBV5-1	ASSSSGTTYEQY
TRBJ1-1	TRBV11-2	ASSLVPRKVEAF
TRBJ2-7	TRBV29-1	SVLKYRGDTYEQY
TRBJ2-5	TRBV2	ASSEGRVAGGPD
TRBJ2-1	TRBV5-1	ASSVDSYSYNEQF
TRBJ2-7	TRBV25-1	ASSLSGSYEQY
TRBJ2-6	TRBV28	ASSGAGANVLT
TRBJ2-7	TRBV6-6	ASSYLGTSGKYEQY
TRBJ2-3	TRBV25-1	ASSTTTDTQY
TRBJ1-4	TRBV4-2	ASSQGQLNEKLF
TRBJ1-1	TRBV28	ASRGDRGLNTEAF
TRBJ2-1	TRBV9	ASSGWTGGYNEQF
TRBJ2-3	TRBV6-4	ASSESLTTDTQY
TRBJ2-3	TRBV5-4	ASSQGTTSTDTQY
TRBJ1-1	TRBV6-6	ASSYNQGAIPPEAF
TRBJ2-7	TRBV6-5	ASSDGYEQY
TRBJ1-5	TRBV2	ASRPDRDQPQH
TRBJ2-5	TRBV4-1	ASSQDYPRAPWTQY
TRBJ2-5	TRBV5-1	ASSLETGTGGAETQY
TRBJ1-4	TRBV11-2	ASSSRGSMRANEKLF
TRBJ2-7	TRBV4-1	ASSQASGQTYEQY
TRBJ2-7	TRBV6-6	ASSSSDDYEQY
TRBJ1-3	TRBV6-5	ASSPWGVTGNTIY
TRBJ2-5	TRBV9	ASSKQGYQEIQY
TRBJ2-2	TRBV4-1	ASSQTGLGIGELF
TRBJ2-2	TRBV7-9	ASSLREGGNTGELF
TRBJ2-7	TRBV5-1	ASSPSGIYEQY
TRBJ2-1	TRBV4-2	ASSRASGTYNEQF
TRBJ2-1	TRBV5-1	ASSLVWPLNNEQF
TRBJ2-7	TRBV7-2	ASSTVRGSYEQY
TRBJ1-1	TRBV28	ASSSRDRGRGAF
TRBJ1-1	TRBV28	ASSLPGNTEAF
TRBJ1-1	TRBV11-2	ASSSQGYTEAF
TRBJ2-1	TRBV5-1	ASSPGGGSYNEQF
TRBJ2-5	TRBV5-4	ASSLIGGTSGREGTQY
TRBJ2-4	TRBV25-1	ASSDGQASIAKNIQY
TRBJ2-7	TRBV14	ASSYLQGAYEQY
TRBJ1-1	TRBV6-6	ASRRPGQGFPEAF
TRBJ2-2	TRBV28	ASSPPRGATGELF
TRBJ2-3	TRBV19	ASSTRQGTTDTQY
TRBJ1-5	TRBV4-1	ASSGGDNQPQH
TRBJ1-2	TRBV27	ASSLPGQGFDGYT
TRBJ2-2	TRBV11-3	ASSKFPGAGGPSGELF
TRBJ1-1	TRBV5-1	ASSPMRSSWDSTQSTEAF
TRBJ1-1	TRBV7-9	ASSSRATNGNTEAF
TRBJ1-5	TRBV19	ASSKADYSNQPQH
TRBJ1-5	TRBV28	ASIVGQGVGQPQH
TRBJ1-5	TRBV19	ASSIGRGTQPQH
TRBJ2-1	TRBV7-9	ASSLSGSEYNEQF
TRBJ2-5	TRBV29-1	SVDKQGIETQY